This T cell receptor (beta chain) derives from a study of T cell changes during pregnancy in multiple sclerosis. Produced via immunoSEQ multiplex PCR; TCRdb's table is partial and in-frame only. Here the sample spans 90,000 or so clones, around 90% being singletons. The CDR3 has 15 amino acids. Losses at the gene ends were 6 bases for V and 0 bases for J; bases not matched to a gene: 8. Per germline, CDR1 MNHEY and CDR2 SMNVEV (reference sequence). The sequence derives from a female donor with multiple sclerosis, enrolled in a pregnancy study. The gene calls are TRBV27 and TRBJ2-7; TRBD1 agrees at 7 bases. Here the sequenced sample was peripheral blood, taken before pregnancy. The CDR3 reads CASRTRQGSSYEQYF. In DNA form, the CDR3 reads TGTGCCAGCAGAACTCGACAGGGAAGCTCCTACGAGCAGTACTTC.